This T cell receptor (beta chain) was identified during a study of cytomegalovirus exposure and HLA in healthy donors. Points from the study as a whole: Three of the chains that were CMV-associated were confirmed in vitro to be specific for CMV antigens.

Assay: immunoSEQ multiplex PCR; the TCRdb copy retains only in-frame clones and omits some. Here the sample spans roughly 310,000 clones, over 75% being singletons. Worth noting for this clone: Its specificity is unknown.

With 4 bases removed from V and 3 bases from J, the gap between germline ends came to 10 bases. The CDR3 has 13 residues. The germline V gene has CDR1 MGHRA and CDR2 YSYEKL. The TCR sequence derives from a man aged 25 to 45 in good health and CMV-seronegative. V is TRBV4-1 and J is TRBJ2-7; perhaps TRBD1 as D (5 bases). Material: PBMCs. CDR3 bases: TGCGCCAGCAGCCGACAGCCCGGCTACGAGCAGTACTTC. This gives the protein CASSRQPGYEQYF.